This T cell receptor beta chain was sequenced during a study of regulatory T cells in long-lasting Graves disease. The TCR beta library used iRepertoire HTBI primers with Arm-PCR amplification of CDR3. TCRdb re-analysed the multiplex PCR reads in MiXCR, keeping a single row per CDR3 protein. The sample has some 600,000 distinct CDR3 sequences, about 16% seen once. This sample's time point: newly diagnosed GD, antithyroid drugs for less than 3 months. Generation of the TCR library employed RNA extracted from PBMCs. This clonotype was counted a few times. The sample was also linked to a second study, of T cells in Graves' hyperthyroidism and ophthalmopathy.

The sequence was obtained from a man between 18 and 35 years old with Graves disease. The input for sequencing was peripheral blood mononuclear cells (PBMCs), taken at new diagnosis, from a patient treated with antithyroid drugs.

CDR3 sequence reads: CSATTRLAGDDEQFF. DNA of the CDR3: TGCAGTGCCACTACCCGACTAGCGGGAGATGATGAGCAGTTCTTC. The chain has TRBV20-1 and TRBJ2-1; 12 bases match TRBD2. Unmatched junction bases numbered 11, after V lost 6 bases and J lost 8 bases. Germline CDR1 is DFQATT and CDR2 is SNEGSKA (reference sequence). The CDR3 totals 15 residues.